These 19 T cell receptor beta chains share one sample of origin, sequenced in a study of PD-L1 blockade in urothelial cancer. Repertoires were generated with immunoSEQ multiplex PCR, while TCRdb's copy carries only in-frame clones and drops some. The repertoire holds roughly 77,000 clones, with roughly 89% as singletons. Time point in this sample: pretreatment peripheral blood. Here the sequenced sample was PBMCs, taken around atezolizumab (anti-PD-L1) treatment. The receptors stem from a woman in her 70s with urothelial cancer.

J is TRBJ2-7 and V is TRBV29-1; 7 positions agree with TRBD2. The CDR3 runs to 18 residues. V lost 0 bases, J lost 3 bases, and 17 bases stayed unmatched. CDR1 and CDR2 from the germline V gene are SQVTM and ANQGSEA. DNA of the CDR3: TGCAGCGTTGAAGATTTGGACCCCAGGGTGGGGGGGGGCTACGAGCAGTACTTC. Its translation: CSVEDLDPRVGGGYEQYF.

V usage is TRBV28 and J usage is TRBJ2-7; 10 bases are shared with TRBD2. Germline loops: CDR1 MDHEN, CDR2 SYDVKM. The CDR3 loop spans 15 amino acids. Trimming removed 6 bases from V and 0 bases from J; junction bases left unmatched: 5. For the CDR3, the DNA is TGTGCCAGCAGCTACTCTAGCGGGAGCTCCTACGAGCAGTACTTC. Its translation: CASSYSSGSSYEQYF.

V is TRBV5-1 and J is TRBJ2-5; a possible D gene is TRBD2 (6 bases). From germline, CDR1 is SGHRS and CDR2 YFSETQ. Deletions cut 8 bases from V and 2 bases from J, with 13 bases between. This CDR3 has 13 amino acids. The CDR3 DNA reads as TGCGCCAGTTTCTCCGGGACTCAAGAGACCCAGTACTTC. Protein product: CASFSGTQETQYF.

This CDR3 reads CASMLLAGVNTGELFF. As DNA, the CDR3 is TGTGCCAGCATGCTACTAGCGGGAGTTAACACCGGGGAGCTGTTTTTT. This chain uses TRBV28 with TRBJ2-2; 11 nucleotides agree with TRBD2. The CDR3 runs to 16 residues. Germline V lookup: CDR1 MDHEN, CDR2 SYDVKM. The junction had 6 bases not matched to a gene; V was cut back by 7 bases and J by 2 bases.

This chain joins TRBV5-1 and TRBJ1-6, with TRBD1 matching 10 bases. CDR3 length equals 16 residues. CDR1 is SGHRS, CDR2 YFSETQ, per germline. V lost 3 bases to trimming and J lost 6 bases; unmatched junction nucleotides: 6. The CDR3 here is CASSSARDRGNSPLHF. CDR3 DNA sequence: TGCGCCAGCAGCTCCGCCCGGGACAGGGGTAATTCACCCCTCCACTTT.

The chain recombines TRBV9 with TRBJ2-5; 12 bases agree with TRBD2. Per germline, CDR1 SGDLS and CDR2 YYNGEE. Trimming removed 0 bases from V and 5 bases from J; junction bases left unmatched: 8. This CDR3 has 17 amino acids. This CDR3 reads CASSVGGGLAGRETQYF. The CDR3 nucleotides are TGTGCCAGCAGCGTAGGGGGTGGACTAGCGGGAAGGGAGACCCAGTACTTC.

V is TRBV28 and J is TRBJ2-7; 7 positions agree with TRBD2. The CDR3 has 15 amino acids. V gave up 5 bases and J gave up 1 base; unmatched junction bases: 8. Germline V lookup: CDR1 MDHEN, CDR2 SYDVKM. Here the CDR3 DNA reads TGTGCCAGCAGTCCGCCCGGGGAGGGTTCCTACGAGCAGTACTTC. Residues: CASSPPGEGSYEQYF.

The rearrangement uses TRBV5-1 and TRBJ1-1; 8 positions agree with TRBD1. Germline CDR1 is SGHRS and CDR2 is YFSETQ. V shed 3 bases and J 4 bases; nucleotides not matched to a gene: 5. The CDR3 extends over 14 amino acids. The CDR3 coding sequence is TGCGCCAGCAGCTCCGGAACAGGGGGCACTGAAGCTTTCTTT. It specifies CASSSGTGGTEAFF.

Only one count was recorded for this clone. The CDR3 reads CASSGDNRDSGANVLTF. The CDR3 DNA sequence: TGCGCCAGCAGTGGGGACAATCGAGACTCTGGGGCCAACGTCCTGACTTTC. J is TRBJ2-6 and V is TRBV10-2; D is possibly TRBD1 (6 bases). The V gene lost 4 bases and the J gene lost 0 bases, with 13 bases spanning the gap. The CDR3 has 17 residues. Germline assignment: CDR1 WSHSY and CDR2 SAAADI.

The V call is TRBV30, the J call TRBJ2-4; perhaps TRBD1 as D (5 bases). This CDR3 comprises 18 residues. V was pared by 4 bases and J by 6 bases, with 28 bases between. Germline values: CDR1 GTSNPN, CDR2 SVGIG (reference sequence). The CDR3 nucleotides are TGTGCCTGGACCCCGGACACCCCAAAAGGTCAGATCGTAAACATTCAGTACTTC. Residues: CAWTPDTPKGQIVNIQYF.

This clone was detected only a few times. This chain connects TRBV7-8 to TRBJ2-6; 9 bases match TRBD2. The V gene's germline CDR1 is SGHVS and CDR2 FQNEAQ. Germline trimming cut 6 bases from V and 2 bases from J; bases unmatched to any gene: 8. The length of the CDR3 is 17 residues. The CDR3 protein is CASSLAGGITGANVLTF. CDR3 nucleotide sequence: TGTGCCAGCAGTCTGGCGGGAGGGATTACTGGGGCCAACGTCCTGACTTTC.

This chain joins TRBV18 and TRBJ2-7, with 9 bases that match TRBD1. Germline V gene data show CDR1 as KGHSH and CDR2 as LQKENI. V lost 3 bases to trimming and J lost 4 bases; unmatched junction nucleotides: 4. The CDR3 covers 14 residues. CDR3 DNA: TGTGCCAGCTCACCCGGGACAGGGATGTACGAGCAGTACTTC. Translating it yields CASSPGTGMYEQYF.

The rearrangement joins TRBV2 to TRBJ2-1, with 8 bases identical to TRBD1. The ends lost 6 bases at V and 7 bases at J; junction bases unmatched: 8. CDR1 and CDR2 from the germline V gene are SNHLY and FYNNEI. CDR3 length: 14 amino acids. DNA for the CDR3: TGTGCCAGCAGACCTGTACAGGGGGGTAATGAGCAGTTCTTC. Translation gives CASRPVQGGNEQFF.

The CDR3 here is CASSLGQWLAGRTDTQYF. The DNA for the CDR3 is TGCGCCAGCAGCTTGGGTCAATGGTTGGCGGGACGCACAGATACGCAGTATTTT. This chain joins TRBV5-1 and TRBJ2-3; perhaps TRBD2 as D (6 bases). From germline, CDR1 is SGHRS and CDR2 YFSETQ. Trimming took off 0 bases at V and 1 base at J, with 18 bases between the two ends. The CDR3 extends over 18 amino acids. The full variable domain, with the rest looked up from reference TRBV5-1 and TRBJ2-3, is KAGVTQTPRYLIKTRGQQVTLSCSPISGHRSVSWYQQTPGQGLQFLFEYFSETQRNKGNFPGRFSGRQFSNSRSEMNVSTLELGDSALYLCASSLGQWLAGRTDTQYFGPGTRLTVL.

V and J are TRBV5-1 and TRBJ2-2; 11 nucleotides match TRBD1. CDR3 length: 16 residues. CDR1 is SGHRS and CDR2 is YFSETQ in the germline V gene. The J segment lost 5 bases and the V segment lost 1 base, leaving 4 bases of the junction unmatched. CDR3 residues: CASSLLGQGATGELFF. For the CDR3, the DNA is TGCGCCAGCAGCTTGTTAGGACAGGGGGCAACCGGGGAGCTGTTTTTT.

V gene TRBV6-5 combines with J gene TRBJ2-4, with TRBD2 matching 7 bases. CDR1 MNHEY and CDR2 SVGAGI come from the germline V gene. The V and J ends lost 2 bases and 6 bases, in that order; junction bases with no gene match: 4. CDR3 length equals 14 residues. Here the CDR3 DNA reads TGTGCCAGCAGTTACGGGGGGGTAGCAAACATTCAGTACTTC. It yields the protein CASSYGGVANIQYF.

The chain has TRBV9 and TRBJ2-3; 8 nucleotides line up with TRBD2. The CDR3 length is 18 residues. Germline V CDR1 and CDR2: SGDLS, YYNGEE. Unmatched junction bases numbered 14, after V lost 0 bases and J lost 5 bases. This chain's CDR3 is CASSVGNLAGYFGDTQYF. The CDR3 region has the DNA TGTGCCAGCAGCGTAGGTAACCTAGCGGGCTATTTCGGAGATACGCAGTATTTT.

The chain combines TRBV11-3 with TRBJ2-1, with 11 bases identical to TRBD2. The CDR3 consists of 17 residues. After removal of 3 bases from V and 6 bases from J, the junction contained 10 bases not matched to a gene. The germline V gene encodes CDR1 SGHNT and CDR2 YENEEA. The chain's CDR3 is CASSFGLAGASANEQFF. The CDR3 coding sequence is TGTGCCAGCAGCTTTGGACTAGCGGGCGCCTCCGCCAATGAGCAGTTCTTC.

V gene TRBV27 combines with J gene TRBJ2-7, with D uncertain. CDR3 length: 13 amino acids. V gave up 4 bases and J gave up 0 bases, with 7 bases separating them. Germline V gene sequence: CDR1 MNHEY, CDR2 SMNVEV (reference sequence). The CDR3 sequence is CASSSLGSYEQYF. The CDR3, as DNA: TGTGCCAGCAGTTCCCTCGGCTCCTACGAGCAGTACTTC.